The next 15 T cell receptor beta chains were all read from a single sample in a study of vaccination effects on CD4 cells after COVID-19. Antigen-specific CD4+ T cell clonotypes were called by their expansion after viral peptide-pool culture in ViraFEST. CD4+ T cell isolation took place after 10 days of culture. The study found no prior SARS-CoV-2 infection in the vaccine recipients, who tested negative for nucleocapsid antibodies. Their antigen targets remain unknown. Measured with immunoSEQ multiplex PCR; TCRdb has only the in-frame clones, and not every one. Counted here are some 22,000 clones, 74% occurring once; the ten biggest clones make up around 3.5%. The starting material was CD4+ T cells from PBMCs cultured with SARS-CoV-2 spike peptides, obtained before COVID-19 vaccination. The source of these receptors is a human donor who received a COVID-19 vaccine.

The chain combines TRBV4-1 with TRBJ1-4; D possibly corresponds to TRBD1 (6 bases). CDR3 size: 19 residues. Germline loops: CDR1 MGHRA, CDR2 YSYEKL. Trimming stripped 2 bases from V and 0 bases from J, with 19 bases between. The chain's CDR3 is CASSQYTRGMVATNEKLFF. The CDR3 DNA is TGCGCCAGCAGCCAATATACGAGGGGGATGGTTGCAACTAATGAAAAACTGTTTTTT.

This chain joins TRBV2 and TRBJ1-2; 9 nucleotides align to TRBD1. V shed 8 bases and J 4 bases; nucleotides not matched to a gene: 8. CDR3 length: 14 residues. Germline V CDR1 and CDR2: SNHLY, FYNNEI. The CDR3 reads CASAAAQGAYGYTF. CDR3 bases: TGTGCCAGCGCTGCGGCACAGGGGGCCTATGGCTACACCTTC.

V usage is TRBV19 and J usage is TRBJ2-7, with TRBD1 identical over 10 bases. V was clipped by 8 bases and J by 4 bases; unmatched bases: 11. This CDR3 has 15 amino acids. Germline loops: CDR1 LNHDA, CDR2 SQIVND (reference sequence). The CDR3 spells CASSLGTGAEYEQYF. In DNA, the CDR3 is TGTGCCAGTTCCCTCGGGACAGGGGCAGAGTACGAGCAGTACTTC.

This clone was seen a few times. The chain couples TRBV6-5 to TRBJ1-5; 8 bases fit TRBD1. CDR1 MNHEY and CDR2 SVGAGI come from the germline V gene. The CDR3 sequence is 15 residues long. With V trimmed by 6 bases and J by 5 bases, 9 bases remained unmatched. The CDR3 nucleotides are TGTGCCAGCAGCTCCGGGACAGGTTTTTATCAGCCCCAGCATTTT. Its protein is CASSSGTGFYQPQHF.

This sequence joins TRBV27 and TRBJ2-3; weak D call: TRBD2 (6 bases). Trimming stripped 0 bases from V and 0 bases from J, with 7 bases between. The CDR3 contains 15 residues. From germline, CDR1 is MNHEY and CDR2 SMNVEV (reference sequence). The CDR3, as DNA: TGTGCCAGCAGTTTATCGGGACTGAGCACAGATACGCAGTATTTT. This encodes CASSLSGLSTDTQYF.

CDR3 region: CAWSPPYDGKAYSPLHF. The CDR3 DNA follows: TGTGCCTGGAGTCCGCCATACGACGGAAAAGCCTATTCACCCCTCCACTTT. This sequence joins TRBV30 and TRBJ1-6; D is ambiguous. The V end lost 2 bases, the J end lost 8 bases, and 22 bases lay between the germline ends. The CDR3 runs 17 residues. The V gene's germline CDR1 is GTSNPN and CDR2 SVGIG (reference sequence).

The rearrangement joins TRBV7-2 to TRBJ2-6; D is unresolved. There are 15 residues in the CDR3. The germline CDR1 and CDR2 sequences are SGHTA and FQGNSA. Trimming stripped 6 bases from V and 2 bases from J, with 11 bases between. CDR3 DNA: TGTGCCAGCAGGCTAGGTGGCGCTGGGGCCAACGTCCTGACTTTC. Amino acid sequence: CASRLGGAGANVLTF.

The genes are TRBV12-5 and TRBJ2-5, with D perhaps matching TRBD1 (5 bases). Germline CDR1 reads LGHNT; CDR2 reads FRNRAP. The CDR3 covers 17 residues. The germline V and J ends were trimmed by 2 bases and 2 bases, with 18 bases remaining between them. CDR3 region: CASGLRLRGSEQETQYF. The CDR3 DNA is TGTGCTAGTGGTTTGAGGCTTAGGGGCAGCGAACAAGAGACCCAGTACTTC.

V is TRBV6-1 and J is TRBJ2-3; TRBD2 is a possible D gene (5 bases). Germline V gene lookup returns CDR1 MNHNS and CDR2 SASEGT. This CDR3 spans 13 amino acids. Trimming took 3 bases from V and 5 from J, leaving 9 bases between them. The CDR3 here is CASSEVRGDTQYF. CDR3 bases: TGTGCCAGCAGTGAGGTCCGGGGAGATACGCAGTATTTT.

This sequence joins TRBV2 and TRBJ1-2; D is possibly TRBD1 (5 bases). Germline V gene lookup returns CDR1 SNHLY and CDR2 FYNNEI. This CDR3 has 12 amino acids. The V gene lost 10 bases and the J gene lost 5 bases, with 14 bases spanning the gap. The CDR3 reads CATTGTGYGYTF. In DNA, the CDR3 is TGTGCCACTACCGGGACCGGGTATGGCTACACCTTC. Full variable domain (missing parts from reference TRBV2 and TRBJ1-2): EPEVTQTPSHQVTQMGQEVILRCVPISNHLYFYWYRQILGQKVEFLVSFYNNEISEKSEIFDDQFSVERPDGSNFTLKIRSTKLEDSAMYFCATTGTGYGYTFGSGTRLTVV.

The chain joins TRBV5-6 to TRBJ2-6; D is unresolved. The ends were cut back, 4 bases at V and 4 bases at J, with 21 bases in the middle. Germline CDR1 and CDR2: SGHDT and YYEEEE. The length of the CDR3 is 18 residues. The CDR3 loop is CASSPPQAKFEGANVLTF. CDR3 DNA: TGTGCCAGCAGCCCCCCGCAGGCCAAATTCGAGGGGGCCAACGTCCTGACTTTC.

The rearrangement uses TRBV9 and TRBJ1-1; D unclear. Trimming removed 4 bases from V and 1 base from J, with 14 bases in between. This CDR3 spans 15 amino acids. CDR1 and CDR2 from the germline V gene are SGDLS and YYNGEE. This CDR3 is CASSPSGRKNTEAFF. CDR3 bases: TGTGCCAGCAGCCCGAGCGGGAGGAAGAACACTGAAGCTTTCTTT.

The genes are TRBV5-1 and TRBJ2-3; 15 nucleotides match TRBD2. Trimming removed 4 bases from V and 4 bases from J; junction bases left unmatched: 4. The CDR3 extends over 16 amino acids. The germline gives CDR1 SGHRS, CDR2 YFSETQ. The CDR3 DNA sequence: TGCGCCAGCAGCGGTGGACTAGCGGGAGGGGCAGATACGCAGTATTTT. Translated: CASSGGLAGGADTQYF. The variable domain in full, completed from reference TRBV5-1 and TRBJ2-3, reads KAGVTQTPRYLIKTRGQQVTLSCSPISGHRSVSWYQQTPGQGLQFLFEYFSETQRNKGNFPGRFSGRQFSNSRSEMNVSTLELGDSALYLCASSGGLAGGADTQYFGPGTRLTVL.

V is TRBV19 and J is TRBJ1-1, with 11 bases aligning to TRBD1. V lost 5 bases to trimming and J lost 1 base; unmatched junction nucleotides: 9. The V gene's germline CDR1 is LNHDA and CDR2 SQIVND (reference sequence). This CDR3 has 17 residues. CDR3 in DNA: TGTGCCAGTAGTCCAGGACAGGGGGCTCTAAGGAACACTGAAGCTTTCTTT. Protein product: CASSPGQGALRNTEAFF. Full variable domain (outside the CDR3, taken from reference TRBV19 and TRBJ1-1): DGGITQSPKYLFRKEGQNVTLSCEQNLNHDAMYWYRQDPGQGLRLIYYSQIVNDFQKGDIAEGYSVSREKKESFPLTVTSAQKNPTAFYLCASSPGQGALRNTEAFFGQGTRLTVV.

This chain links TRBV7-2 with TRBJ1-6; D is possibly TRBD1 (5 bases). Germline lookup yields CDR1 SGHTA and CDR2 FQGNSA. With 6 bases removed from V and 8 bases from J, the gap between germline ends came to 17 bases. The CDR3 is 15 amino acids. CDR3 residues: CASRGGGRNYSPLHF. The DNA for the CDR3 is TGTGCCAGCAGGGGGGGTGGGCGGAATTATTCACCCCTCCACTTT.